Listed here are 9 T cell receptor beta chains from one sample, sequenced in a study of CD8 T cells in Susac syndrome. cDNA came from about 0.51 to 1 ug RNA primed by random hexamers. A single record per CDR3 protein comes from TCRdb applying MiXCR to the immunoSEQ multiplex PCR reads. Of some 150,000 distinct CDR3 sequences listed, 90% to 95% are singletons. The sample was CD4+ T cells from PBMCs. These receptors all come from a human donor with Susac syndrome.

V is TRBV20-1 and J is TRBJ2-1; 7 nucleotides agree with TRBD1. This CDR3 has 15 residues. V trimming: 1 base; J trimming: 0 bases; junction bases outside the gene matches: 3. Germline-derived CDR1 and CDR2 are DFQATT and SNEGSKA (reference sequence). The CDR3, as DNA: TGCAGTGCTAGAGCGGACAGGAGCTCCTACAATGAGCAGTTCTTC. Its translation: CSARADRSSYNEQFF.

This sequence joins TRBV4-3 and TRBJ2-6; D ambiguous. The CDR3 has 16 amino acids. Germline lookup yields CDR1 LGHNA and CDR2 YSLEER. V was shortened by 0 bases and J by 2 bases, with 8 bases between the two germline ends. The CDR3 reads CASSQDTSAGANVLTF. CDR3 nucleotide sequence: TGCGCCAGCAGCCAAGATACGTCGGCTGGGGCCAACGTCCTGACTTTC.

This rearrangement joins TRBV15 to TRBJ2-5; D is uncertain. CDR3 length equals 17 residues. The germline V and J ends were trimmed by 0 bases and 4 bases, with 18 bases remaining between them. In germline, CDR1 is LNHNV, CDR2 YYDKDF (reference sequence). DNA for the CDR3: TGTGCCACCAGCAGAGATAAAGGATCCCTAGGTGGAGAGACCCAGTACTTC. It yields the protein CATSRDKGSLGGETQYF.

This rearrangement joins TRBV2 to TRBJ1-5; D is undetermined. Germline V CDR1 and CDR2: SNHLY, FYNNEI. The germline V and J ends were trimmed by 6 bases and 0 bases, with 9 bases remaining between them. The CDR3 spans 14 residues. The CDR3: CASRADLSNQPQHF. CDR3 sequence (DNA): TGTGCCAGCAGGGCAGACCTTAGCAATCAGCCCCAGCATTTT.

The chain recombines TRBV12-3 or TRBV12-4 with TRBJ1-2, with unresolved D. The germline V and J ends were trimmed by 2 bases and 0 bases, with 7 bases remaining between them. CDR3 size: 14 residues. CDR3: CASSLTGPNYGYTF. The CDR3 bases are TGTGCCAGCAGTTTAACTGGCCCTAACTATGGCTACACCTTC.

The V gene is TRBV11-2, the J gene TRBJ1-5; D is unresolved. With 2 bases removed from V and 3 bases from J, the gap between germline ends came to 11 bases. This CDR3 has 15 amino acids. Germline-derived CDR1 and CDR2 are SGHAT and FQNNGV. The chain's CDR3 is CASSLNGQLNQPQHF. In nucleotides, the CDR3 is TGTGCCAGCAGCTTAAATGGGCAGCTCAATCAGCCCCAGCATTTT.

This chain joins TRBV3-1 and TRBJ2-5; D unclear. Germline V lookup: CDR1 LGHDT, CDR2 YNNKEL (reference sequence). Trimming took 1 base from V and 1 from J, leaving 7 bases between them. There are 14 residues in the CDR3. CDR3 region: CASSQGATQETQYF. The CDR3, as DNA: TGTGCCAGCAGCCAAGGGGCCACCCAAGAGACCCAGTACTTC.

The CDR3 reads CASSLVVAGSETQYF. The CDR3 coding sequence is TGTGCCAGCAGCTTAGTAGTGGCGGGGAGTGAGACCCAGTACTTC. The chain recombines TRBV7-9 with TRBJ2-5; D possibly corresponds to TRBD2 (6 bases). V lost 1 base, J lost 5 bases, and 14 bases lay in between. This CDR3 has 15 amino acids. Per germline, CDR1 SEHNR and CDR2 FQNEAQ (reference sequence).

The V gene is TRBV7-9, the J gene TRBJ2-1; 8 positions match TRBD1. The trim removed 5 bases at V and 0 bases at J, leaving 3 bases unmatched. CDR3 size: 15 residues. Germline assignment: CDR1 SEHNR and CDR2 FQNEAQ (reference sequence). The CDR3 spells CASSPDRGSYNEQFF. The CDR3 DNA is TGTGCCAGCAGCCCTGACAGGGGCTCCTACAATGAGCAGTTCTTC. The full variable domain, its missing parts supplied by reference TRBV7-9 and TRBJ2-1, is DTGVSQNPRHKITKRGQNVTFRCDPISEHNRLYWYRQTLGQGPEFLTYFQNEAQLEKSRLLSDRFSAERPKGSFSTLEIQRTEQGDSAMYLCASSPDRGSYNEQFFGPGTRLTVL.